The rows below give T cell receptor beta chains drawn from one sample of a study of cytomegalovirus exposure and HLA in healthy donors. Data came from immunoSEQ multiplex PCR; TCRdb stores just in-frame clones and leaves some out. The profile covers about 150,000 clones, with 75% to 90% appearing a single time and under 3.5% taken by the ten largest. Material: PBMCs. The receptors originated from a woman aged 25 to 39 in good health and CMV-seronegative. The CDR3 runs from the conserved cysteine through the conserved F or W. A D gene is named only where the DNA matches it firmly. Clone size is shown for a subset of rows, as once, few, many or a class of expanded clone.

v_call	clone_size	d_call	j_call	cdr3_nt	cdr3_aa
TRBV10-3	.	.	TRBJ1-1	TGTGCCATCAAACCTGACGGACTACTTATGAACACTGAAGCTTTCTTT	CAIKPDGLLMNTEAFF
TRBV11-2	.	.	TRBJ1-1	TGTGCCAGCAGCTCCGGATTCTGGGGACTAAACACTGAAGCTTTCTTT	CASSSGFWGLNTEAFF
TRBV29-1	few	.	TRBJ1-1	TGCAGCGCACAGGGTATGCACACTGAAGCTTTCTTT	CSAQGMHTEAFF
TRBV28	.	.	TRBJ2-2	TGTGCCAGCAGTTTACCGGGGACCGGGGAGCTGTTTTTT	CASSLPGTGELFF
TRBV5-1	.	.	TRBJ1-4	TGCGCCAGCAGCTTGCGTTCAGGGTCAAATCGGGGACACAATGAAAAACTGTTTTTT	CASSLRSGSNRGHNEKLFF
TRBV15	.	TRBD1	TRBJ1-5	TGTGCCACCAGCAGAGATCAGTTGGGACAGAACCATCAGCCCCAGCATTTT	CATSRDQLGQNHQPQHF
TRBV7-9	.	.	TRBJ2-1	TGTTCCAGCAGCTTAGCGGTCGGGAAAGGTCACCATGAGCAGTTCTTC	CSSSLAVGKGHHEQFF
TRBV10-3	.	TRBD2	TRBJ2-2	TGTGCCATCAGTGAGACAGTACCGGGGGGGCACGGGGAGCTGTTTTTT	CAISETVPGGHGELFF
TRBV29-1	.	TRBD2	TRBJ2-7	TGCAGCGTAGTAGGGACTAGCTTTAAATCAGTTGAGCAGTACTTC	CSVVGTSFKSVEQYF
TRBV18	.	.	TRBJ2-7	TGTGCCAGCAAGGGACAATCAAATTCCTACGAGCAGTACTTC	CASKGQSNSYEQYF
TRBV14	.	TRBD2	TRBJ2-3	TGTGCCAGCAGCCAAGGGACTAGCCCCACAGATACGCAGTATTTT	CASSQGTSPTDTQYF
TRBV5-1	.	.	TRBJ2-2	TGCGCCAGCAGCTTCAGGGGAGTAGGGGAGCTGTTTTTT	CASSFRGVGELFF
TRBV5-6	.	TRBD1	TRBJ2-7	TGTGCCAGCAGCCCGGGACAGCTCTCAAAGGGCTCCTACGAGCAGTACTTC	CASSPGQLSKGSYEQYF
TRBV19	.	TRBD2	TRBJ2-1	TGTGCCAGTAGTATGGGTAGCGGGGGGGCCAATGAGCAGTTCTTC	CASSMGSGGANEQFF
TRBV5-5	.	TRBD1	TRBJ1-1	TGTGCCAGCAGCTTGAAGCAGGGGGCGCGTACTGAAGCTTTCTTT	CASSLKQGARTEAFF
TRBV5-1	.	.	TRBJ2-7	TGCGCCAGCAGCTTGGAAGGAGATCCCTACGAGCAGTACTTC	CASSLEGDPYEQYF
TRBV19	.	TRBD1	TRBJ1-5	TGTGCCAGTAGTCTGACAGGGGGCAATCAGCCCCAGCATTTT	CASSLTGGNQPQHF
TRBV5-1	few	.	TRBJ2-7	TGCGCCAGCAGCATGAACGGACAGTCCAACGAGCAGTACTTC	CASSMNGQSNEQYF
TRBV30	.	.	TRBJ2-4	TGTGCCTGGAGGGACAGACAACTAGCCAAAAACATTCAGTACTTC	CAWRDRQLAKNIQYF
TRBV13	.	TRBD1	TRBJ1-2	TGTGCCAGCAGCCACAGGGGCGCTCTTTATGGCTACACCTTC	CASSHRGALYGYTF
TRBV7-9	few	.	TRBJ2-2	TGTGCCAGCAGCTCTTTTACTAGGGCCGGGGAGCTGTTTTTT	CASSSFTRAGELFF
TRBV28	.	TRBD1	TRBJ1-2	TGTGCCAGCAGACCACACGGGACAGGGAGAGTTTATGGCTACACCTTC	CASRPHGTGRVYGYTF
TRBV11-2	.	.	TRBJ2-7	TGTGCCAGCAGCCCGACATCTACCTACGAGCAGTACTTC	CASSPTSTYEQYF
TRBV9	.	TRBD1	TRBJ2-4	TGTGCCAGCAGCAAGACAGGGGGAGGGAACATTCAGTACTTC	CASSKTGGGNIQYF
TRBV28	.	.	TRBJ2-7	TGTGCCAGCAGTTTAGCAGGGTTGGGCTACGAGCAGTACTTC	CASSLAGLGYEQYF
TRBV29-1	once	.	TRBJ1-1	TGCAGCGTTTGTTTTGCGGGGCGGGCGCTAGAAGCTTTCTTT	CSVCFAGRALEAFF
TRBV19	.	TRBD1	TRBJ1-2	TGTGCCAGTAGTGTTGGACAGGGGGTGTATGGCTACACCTTC	CASSVGQGVYGYTF
TRBV2	.	.	TRBJ1-4	TGTGCCAGCAGCCCGATTCGGGCAACTAATGAAAAACTGTTTTTT	CASSPIRATNEKLFF
TRBV2	.	TRBD2	TRBJ2-1	TGTGCCAGCAGGGGGACTAGCGGGATAAGCTCCTACAATGAGCAGTTCTTC	CASRGTSGISSYNEQFF
TRBV28	.	.	TRBJ1-5	TGTGCCAGCAGTTTCATAGAGGACAGTTATAGCAATCAGCCCCAGCATTTT	CASSFIEDSYSNQPQHF
TRBV27	.	TRBD1	TRBJ1-1	TGTGCCAGCAGTCAAACAGGGGCGCAAATCATGAACACTGAAGCTTTCTTT	CASSQTGAQIMNTEAFF
TRBV11-2	once	TRBD2	TRBJ2-3	TGTGCCAGCAGCACGAGAGCGGGGGGGCAGACAGATACGCAGTATTTT	CASSTRAGGQTDTQYF